This T cell receptor beta chain appears in the sequencing data of a study of cytomegalovirus exposure and HLA in healthy donors. The PCR contained 60 Vbeta and 13 Jbeta primers. Data came from immunoSEQ multiplex PCR; TCRdb stores just in-frame clones and leaves some out. Its table lists over 100,000 clones. This receptor was obtained from a man under 40 in good health and CMV-seronegative. The sequencing input was PBMCs.

The CDR3, as DNA: TGTGCCAGCAGCCCATCCCCCGGGAACACTGAAGCTTTCTTT. Translated, it gives CASSPSPGNTEAFF. This sequence joins TRBV7-9 and TRBJ1-1; D gene unclear. The CDR3 loop spans 14 amino acids. Germline CDR1 SEHNR, CDR2 FQNEAQ (reference sequence). Trimming cost V 5 bases and J 1 base, with 11 bases left between them.